A selection of T cell receptor beta chains follows, all from one sample in a study of T cell changes during pregnancy in multiple sclerosis. Data came from immunoSEQ multiplex PCR; TCRdb stores just in-frame clones and leaves some out. The table shows about 46,000 clones, with around 93% occurring only once. The sample consisted of CD8+ T cells from peripheral blood mononuclear cells, taken in the first trimester of pregnancy. The receptors stem from a female donor with multiple sclerosis, enrolled in a pregnancy study. Both conserved end residues are part of each CDR3. D genes are given only for firm matches. Rows give clone size only sometimes, using once, few, many, or a class for an expanded clone.

d_gene	v_gene	j_gene	abundance	CDR3nt	CDR3aa
-	TRBV18	TRBJ2-7	-	TGTGCCAGCTCCCCTTCTCTAGCCGAGCAGTACTTC	CASSPSLAEQYF
-	TRBV4-2	TRBJ1-1	-	TGTGCCAGCAGCCAAGACCGGACAGAGAACACTGAAGCTTTCTTT	CASSQDRTENTEAFF
TRBD2	TRBV27	TRBJ2-3	-	TGTGCCAGCAGACACCTGGGACTAGCGGGGCATCTCACAGATACGCAGTATTTT	CASRHLGLAGHLTDTQYF
TRBD2	TRBV5-4	TRBJ2-7	-	TGTGCCAGCAGCTTGGGCGGCGGGAGCTACGAGCAGTACTTC	CASSLGGGSYEQYF
-	TRBV21-1	TRBJ2-7	-	TGTGCCAGCAGCACTGGACTAGCGGGGGGGCACTACGAGCAGTACTTC	CASSTGLAGGHYEQYF
-	TRBV5-4	TRBJ1-2	-	TGTGCCATCACGTCCATGGGGGGGGGCTGGAACTATGGCTACACCTTC	CAITSMGGGWNYGYTF
TRBD2	TRBV5-1	TRBJ2-1	once	TGCGCCAGCAGCTGGGGATGGGGGGGCTCCTACAATGAGCAGTTCTTC	CASSWGWGGSYNEQFF
-	TRBV10-3	TRBJ2-7	-	TGTGCCATCAGAGGGGGTAGCTCCTACGAGCAGTACTTC	CAIRGGSSYEQYF
-	TRBV28	TRBJ2-3	-	TGTGCCAGCAGTTCCGGGACTAGCACAGATACGCAGTATTTT	CASSSGTSTDTQYF
TRBD2	TRBV27	TRBJ2-3	-	TGTGCCAGCAGTTTAAAGGGACTAGGGACAGATACGCAGTATTTT	CASSLKGLGTDTQYF
-	TRBV13	TRBJ2-7	-	TGTGCCAGCAGCTTACGGGACACCAACTACGAGCAGTACTTC	CASSLRDTNYEQYF
-	TRBV14	TRBJ1-2	-	TGTGCCAGCAGCGCGGGTCCCTCTTTTGGCTACACCTTC	CASSAGPSFGYTF
-	TRBV27	TRBJ2-1	-	TGTGCCAGCATTAGCGGCAGCTCCTACAATGAGCAGTTCTTC	CASISGSSYNEQFF
-	TRBV6-1	TRBJ2-7	-	TGTGCCAGCAGTGAAGCAAGGACAGTAATCTACGAGCAGTACTTC	CASSEARTVIYEQYF
TRBD1	TRBV27	TRBJ2-5	-	TGTGCCAGCTCCGCCACCCCACAGGGGTTTGGGGAGACCCAGTACTTC	CASSATPQGFGETQYF
-	TRBV4-1	TRBJ2-1	-	TGCGCCAGCAGCCACGACAGATACTACAATGAGCAGTTCTTC	CASSHDRYYNEQFF
TRBD2	TRBV5-1	TRBJ2-1	-	TGCGCCAGCGCGACTAGCGGGAGAAATGAGCAGTTCTTC	CASATSGRNEQFF
-	TRBV20-1	TRBJ2-7	-	TGCAGTGCTAGTCAGGGCTACGAGCAGTACTTC	CSASQGYEQYF
-	TRBV2	TRBJ2-5	-	TGTGCCAGCACCCCTCCGGGGGAAGAGACCCAGTACTTC	CASTPPGEETQYF
TRBD2	TRBV29-1	TRBJ2-3	-	TGCAGCGTTGTAACACCGGGACTAGTAACTGCAGATACGCAGTATTTT	CSVVTPGLVTADTQYF
-	TRBV7-9	TRBJ2-5	once	TGTGCCAGCAGTCCTACCCAAGAGACCCAGTACTTC	CASSPTQETQYF
-	TRBV6-1	TRBJ1-4	-	TGTGCCAGCAGCGGAGGGTCTACTAATGAAAAACTGTTTTTT	CASSGGSTNEKLFF
-	TRBV28	TRBJ1-1	-	TGTGCCAGCAGTTTGAACGGTATGAACACTGAAGCTTTCTTT	CASSLNGMNTEAFF
-	TRBV19	TRBJ1-1	-	TGTGCCAGTAGTCCCTTAAACACTGAAGCTTTCTTT	CASSPLNTEAFF
-	TRBV6-6	TRBJ2-7	-	TGTGCCAGCAGACAGGGGAGGCACGAGCAGTACTTC	CASRQGRHEQYF
TRBD1	TRBV6-5	TRBJ2-2	-	TGTGCCAGCAGTACCGGGACAGGGGCTCCCGGGGAGCTGTTTTTT	CASSTGTGAPGELFF
TRBD2	TRBV6-6	TRBJ2-7	-	TGTGCCAGCAGCCCAAGACTAGCGGGGAACTACGAGCAGTACTTC	CASSPRLAGNYEQYF
-	TRBV12-2	TRBJ2-7	-	TGTGCAAGTCGCCCCCCCCTAGCGGGAGGAAGGGAGCAGTACTTC	CASRPPLAGGREQYF
TRBD1	TRBV7-2	TRBJ2-7	-	TGTGCCAGCAGCTTAACCTGGACAGGGAAGATATACGAGCAGTACTTC	CASSLTWTGKIYEQYF
-	TRBV6-5	TRBJ2-3	-	TGTGCCAGCAGTTACGGGGCAGGGGATACGCAGTATTTT	CASSYGAGDTQYF
-	TRBV23-1	TRBJ2-1	-	TGCGCCAGCAGTCAGCGGAAACGATACAATGAGCAGTTCTTC	CASSQRKRYNEQFF
-	TRBV6-5	TRBJ2-2	-	TGTGCCAGCAGGGCTAGAGACAACACCGGGGAGCTGTTTTTT	CASRARDNTGELFF
TRBD2	TRBV11-2	TRBJ2-1	-	TGTGCCAGCAGCTCCACTAGCGGGATTTTCTATGAGCAGTTCTTC	CASSSTSGIFYEQFF
TRBD1	TRBV7-3	TRBJ2-7	-	TGTGCCAGCAGCGCATCGGGACAGGGCTACGAGCAGTACTTC	CASSASGQGYEQYF
TRBD2	TRBV15	TRBJ2-1	-	TGTGCCACCAGCAGCCTCGGGACTAGCGCTTACAATGAGCAGTTCTTC	CATSSLGTSAYNEQFF
TRBD2	TRBV7-9	TRBJ2-1	-	TGTGCCAGCAGCCCAGCGGGGTCAAGCTCCTACAATGAGCAGTTCTTC	CASSPAGSSSYNEQFF
-	TRBV6-5	TRBJ2-1	once	TGTGCCAGCAGTTACGTAACTAGACCCCGAGAGAATGAGCAGTTCTTC	CASSYVTRPRENEQFF
TRBD1	TRBV4-3	TRBJ1-2	-	TGCGCCAGCAGCCAAACCCGGACAGGGAGGGATGGCTACACCTTC	CASSQTRTGRDGYTF
-	TRBV11-1	TRBJ1-2	-	TGTGCCAGCAGCCCGAGAAGGGAGGACTATGGCTACACCTTC	CASSPRREDYGYTF
-	TRBV27	TRBJ2-1	once	TGTGCCAGCAGTTTTTCAGCGGGTGAGCAGTTCTTC	CASSFSAGEQFF